The clone carrying this T cell receptor beta chain was counted at least ten times. The source of the sample is a study of T cells in Graves' hyperthyroidism and ophthalmopathy. CDR3 length: 13 amino acids. Germline values: CDR1 MNHNY, CDR2 SVGAGI (reference sequence). The V segment lost 6 bases and the J segment 4 bases; nucleotides outside the gene matches: 4. Used for diagnoses were clinical symptoms, serum thyroxine and TRAb, thyroid ultrasound and orbital computed tomography. The CDR3 regions of TCR beta were amplified from RNA transcripts. HTBI primers were employed in a first-round RT-PCR of the TCR CDR3. TCRdb re-analysed the multiplex PCR reads in MiXCR, keeping a single row per CDR3 protein. The top ten clones hold around 30% of a sample with 600,000 to 800,000 distinct CDR3 sequences, just over 35% of them seen once.

Sequenced material: blood. The TCR sequence derives from a woman aged 40 to 50 with Graves' hyperthyroidism. V and J are TRBV6-6 and TRBJ2-5; 8 bases align to TRBD1. The CDR3 protein is CASRIDRGETQYF. DNA for the CDR3: TGTGCCAGCAGGATTGACAGGGGAGAGACCCAGTACTTC.